The 31 T cell receptor beta chains listed next were all sequenced from one sample in a study of spatial heterogeneity in lung cancer. The study, taken as a whole, reports: Tumor mutation counts were tracked by expanded intratumoral alpha and beta TCR counts.

A single record per CDR3 protein comes from TCRdb applying MiXCR to the 5' RACE reads. The sample has roughly 3,000 distinct CDR3 sequences, 17% seen once. Regarding time point: sample taken at primary tumor resection. No antigen has been assigned to these receptors. The source material was lung tumor tissue, sampled at surgery. These receptors originate from a male donor with early-stage non-small cell lung cancer.

A few counts support this clonotype. A library made for alpha chains picked up this beta chain off target, so its size means little. The CDR3 DNA reads as TGCAGCGTGGATGAGAAGGGGCGACAAGAGACCCAGTACTTC. Translating it yields CSVDEKGRQETQYF. This sequence joins TRBV29-1 and TRBJ2-5; possible D gene TRBD1, 5 bases. The CDR3 sequence is 14 residues long. CDR1 SQVTM and CDR2 ANQGSEA come from the germline V gene. Trimming pared 6 bases from V and 2 bases from J, leaving 16 bases between.

A note on this clonotype: Found in a library prepared for alpha chains, this beta chain is an off-target read, and its abundance has little meaning. J is TRBJ2-2 and V is TRBV12-3 or TRBV12-4; 14 bases line up with TRBD2. This CDR3 is 23 amino acids long. Trimming took 6 bases from V and 5 from J; bases not matched to a gene: 26. The CDR3 nucleotides read TGTGCCAGCAGCCTTCGTATGACCGGACTAGCGGGGGGCCGGGTATTCGGGACCGGGGAGCTGTTTTTT. Protein sequence: CASSLRMTGLAGGRVFGTGELFF.

This clonotype qualifies as medium-sized. Because this beta chain is a stray read in a library intended to capture alpha chains, its abundance should not be given much weight. The CDR3 sequence: CASSPRTSSTDTQYF. In nucleotides, the CDR3 is TGCGCCAGCAGCCCCCGTACCTCTAGCACAGATACGCAGTATTTT. V gene TRBV4-3 combines with J gene TRBJ2-3; D gene ambiguous. V lost 4 bases and J lost 0, with 11 bases in between. This CDR3 is built from 15 residues. Germline-derived CDR1 and CDR2 are LGHNA and YSLEER.

About this clonotype: The library was designed around alpha chains, so this beta chain is a stray read whose abundance carries little weight. The V gene is TRBV19, the J gene TRBJ1-4; D call uncertain. Germline V gene lookup returns CDR1 LNHDA and CDR2 SQIVND (reference sequence). The CDR3 is 14 amino acids. Trimming removed 4 bases from V and 2 bases from J, with 8 bases in between. The CDR3 spells CASSTGGTNEKLFF. The CDR3 DNA reads TGTGCCAGTAGTACCGGCGGGACTAATGAAAAACTGTTTTTT.

This clonotype was found many times. For a library built for alpha chains, this beta chain is a stray read; little rests on its size. The chain recombines TRBV24-1 with TRBJ1-2; 12 positions match TRBD1. The CDR3 loop spans 16 amino acids. Germline V CDR1 and CDR2: KGHDR, SFDVKD. The V segment lost 3 bases and the J segment 2 bases; nucleotides outside the gene matches: 3. DNA for the CDR3: TGTGCCACCAGTGATGGGACAGGGGGCGCGAACTATGGCTACACCTTC. This sequence encodes CATSDGTGGANYGYTF.

With respect to this clonotype: A library prepared for alpha chains yielded this beta chain as an off-target read; its size is of little meaning. V gene TRBV29-1 combines with J gene TRBJ2-1; D is ambiguous. The CDR3 runs 13 residues. The V and J ends lost 5 bases and 4 bases respectively, with 12 bases between them. The germline CDR1 and CDR2 sequences are SQVTM and ANQGSEA. For the CDR3, the DNA is TGCAGCGTTTACCCTGGAGTTTACAATGAGCAGTTCTTC. Encoded protein: CSVYPGVYNEQFF.

In the case of this clonotype: This beta chain represents an off-target read in a library built for alpha chains; its size is of limited meaning. The V and J genes are TRBV4-3 and TRBJ2-7; D is perhaps TRBD2 (7 bases). Germline V gene data show CDR1 as LGHNA and CDR2 as YSLEER. Trimming pared 0 bases from V and 3 bases from J, leaving 12 bases between. The CDR3 loop spans 15 amino acids. The DNA of the CDR3 is TGCGCCAGCAGCCAAGACTTAAGGGGGGGCTACGAGCAGTACTTC. Translating it yields CASSQDLRGGYEQYF.

With respect to this clonotype: Being off target in a library aimed at alpha chains, this beta chain has a size of little meaning. The chain couples TRBV6-5 to TRBJ2-7; the match to TRBD1 covers 8 bases. This CDR3 has 16 residues. J lost 3 bases, V lost 0 bases, and 7 bases had no gene match. Germline lookup yields CDR1 MNHEY and CDR2 SVGAGI. The CDR3 DNA reads TGTGCCAGCAGTTACTCGACAGGGGCGACCCTCTACGAGCAGTACTTC. It is translated as CASSYSTGATLYEQYF.

Notes on this clonotype: Within a library made for alpha chains, this beta chain is off target, and its count is uninformative. CDR3 in amino acids: CASDQGTNYGYTF. For the CDR3, the DNA is TGTGCTTCAGATCAGGGAACCAACTATGGCTACACCTTC. V is TRBV5-6 and J is TRBJ1-2; TRBD1 might be the D (5 bases). The CDR3 is 13 amino acids. The germline V gene encodes CDR1 SGHDT and CDR2 YYEEEE.

Concerning this clonotype itself: Since no conserved phenylalanine or tryptophan closes the CDR3, a read error is the likely cause. Little can be read into the size of this beta chain, an off-target read in a library designed for alpha chains. V and J are TRBV30 and TRBJ1-6; 9 bases match TRBD1. V dropped 4 bases and J dropped 13; count of bases not matched to a gene: 8. Germline assignment: CDR1 GTSNPN and CDR2 SVGIG (reference sequence). The CDR3 is made up of 13 amino acids. CDR3 residues: CAWTGTGSPPLHS. CDR3 nucleotides: TGTGCCTGGACAGGGACAGGGAGTCCCCCCCTCCACTCT.

This clonotype occurred a few times. This beta chain turned up in a library designed for alpha chains; as an off-target read, its abundance says little. This chain joins TRBV2 and TRBJ2-4; 10 positions agree with TRBD1. CDR1 and CDR2 from the germline V gene are SNHLY and FYNNEI. The CDR3 has 13 amino acids. Losses at the gene ends were 6 bases for V and 4 bases for J; bases not matched to a gene: 0. CDR3 loop: CASRDRGKNIQYF. The CDR3 nucleotides read TGTGCCAGCAGGGACAGGGGGAAAAACATTCAGTACTTC.

This clonotype is medium-sized in the sample. Being off target in a library aimed at alpha chains, this beta chain has a size of little meaning. This rearrangement joins TRBV28 to TRBJ1-2; 8 bases are a match to TRBD1. CDR1 and CDR2 from the germline V gene are MDHEN and SYDVKM. The CDR3 extends over 12 amino acids. V lost 9 bases, J lost 10 bases, and 10 bases stayed unmatched. The CDR3 region has the DNA TGTGCCAGTATCCGAACAGGGGGTGCCTACACCTTC. Translated, it gives CASIRTGGAYTF.

This clonotype is medium-sized by share. For a library built for alpha chains, this beta chain is a stray read; little rests on its size. This rearrangement joins TRBV28 to TRBJ1-5, with a tentative D call TRBD1 (6 bases). The length of the CDR3 is 15 residues. Trimming took 5 bases from V and 2 from J, leaving 13 bases between them. The V gene's germline CDR1 is MDHEN and CDR2 SYDVKM. CDR3 loop: CASSPSGVGNQPQHF. The CDR3 DNA is TGTGCCAGCAGTCCTTCAGGGGTTGGCAATCAGCCCCAGCATTTT.

In its sample, this clonotype was seen a few times. Being off target in a library aimed at alpha chains, this beta chain has a size of little meaning. The rearrangement uses TRBV6-5 and TRBJ1-2; 7 positions match TRBD1. The CDR3 is 14 residues long. Germline CDR1 is MNHEY and CDR2 is SVGAGI. J gave up 3 bases and V 0 bases, and 1 base lay outside the gene matches. This CDR3 reads CASSYSRGYYGYTF. In DNA form, the CDR3 reads TGTGCCAGCAGTTACTCCAGGGGGTACTATGGCTACACCTTC.

There are many counts of this clonotype. This beta chain is a stray sequence in a library constructed for alpha chains; its clone size is not meaningful. The CDR3 DNA is TGTGCCAGCAGTGACGGGACAGGCCTTAGCACAGATACGCAGTATTTT. Its protein is CASSDGTGLSTDTQYF. The rearrangement links TRBV2 to TRBJ2-3, with TRBD1 matching 8 bases. Germline trimming cut 3 bases from V and 0 bases from J; bases unmatched to any gene: 5. There are 16 residues in the CDR3. Per the germline V gene, CDR1 is SNHLY and CDR2 is FYNNEI.

Regarding this clonotype: A library made for alpha chains picked up this beta chain off target, so its size means little. V usage is TRBV19 and J usage is TRBJ2-5; perhaps D is TRBD1 or TRBD2 (5 bases each). V lost 9 bases and J 5 bases, leaving 19 bases between the germline ends. The CDR3 is 14 residues long. Germline V gene lookup returns CDR1 LNHDA and CDR2 SQIVND (reference sequence). The CDR3 nucleotides read TGTGCCAGCCAGTCGAGGGGCGCACTCGAGACCCAGTACTTC. Its translation is CASQSRGALETQYF.

A word on this clonotype: Being off target in a library aimed at alpha chains, this beta chain has a size of little meaning. The chain couples TRBV18 to TRBJ2-1, with D perhaps TRBD1 (6 bases). This CDR3 region has 14 residues. Germline V gives CDR1 KGHSH, CDR2 LQKENI. V lost 2 bases and J 8 bases, leaving 13 bases between the germline ends. The DNA for the CDR3 is TGTGCCAGCTCACCAAACCGGGACACAGATGAGCAGTTCTTC. Translating gives CASSPNRDTDEQFF.

This clonotype is termed medium-sized. This beta chain slipped into a library made for alpha chains as a stray read, so its size is not meaningful. The chain is built from TRBV20-1 and TRBJ2-7; 9 nucleotides agree with TRBD2. The CDR3 contains 14 residues. The V gene end was trimmed by 1 base and the J gene end by 3 bases; junction bases not matched to a gene: 4. The germline CDR1 and CDR2 sequences are DFQATT and SNEGSKA (reference sequence). CDR3 amino acids: CSARGGGEDYEQYF. The CDR3 DNA reads TGCAGTGCTAGAGGCGGGGGGGAGGACTACGAGCAGTACTTC.

By share of the sample, this clonotype is medium-sized. Little can be read into the size of this beta chain, an off-target read in a library designed for alpha chains. The J gene is TRBJ2-1, the V gene TRBV7-3, with D possibly TRBD2 on 6 matching bases. The CDR3 contains 17 residues. Trimming stripped 2 bases from V and 7 bases from J, with 21 bases between. Germline loops: CDR1 SGHTA, CDR2 FQGTGA. This CDR3 reads CASSLGRTDGAGNEQFF. CDR3 in DNA: TGTGCCAGCAGCTTAGGTAGGACGGACGGGGCGGGGAATGAGCAGTTCTTC.

In its sample, this clonotype is medium-sized. A library made for alpha chains picked up this beta chain off target, so its size means little. The chain links TRBV27 to TRBJ2-7; D call uncertain. The CDR3 covers 14 residues. Germline values: CDR1 MNHEY, CDR2 SMNVEV (reference sequence). V dropped 2 bases and J dropped 5 bases, with 13 bases sitting between them. The CDR3 loop is CASSLRSGLHEQYF. CDR3 nucleotide sequence: TGTGCCAGCAGTTTACGGTCAGGTCTCCACGAGCAGTACTTC.

This clonotype is medium-sized (0.01 to 0.1%) within its sample. With the library built for alpha chains, this beta chain is off target and its frequency is not meaningful. The rearrangement links TRBV5-1 to TRBJ1-2; no clear D. Germline V gives CDR1 SGHRS, CDR2 YFSETQ. V lost 2 bases to trimming and J lost 0 bases, with 5 bases between them. This CDR3 contains 13 residues. As DNA, the CDR3 is TGCGCCAGCAGCTTAGGGTCTAACTATGGCTACACCTTC. Translating it yields CASSLGSNYGYTF.

With respect to this clonotype: This beta chain lies outside the target of a library built for alpha chains; its clone size means little. The J gene is TRBJ2-7, the V gene TRBV6-5; 9 bases line up with TRBD1. The CDR3 extends over 14 amino acids. The trim removed 4 bases at V and 5 bases at J, leaving 6 bases unmatched. Germline V gene sequence: CDR1 MNHEY, CDR2 SVGAGI. The DNA for the CDR3 is TGTGCCAGCAGTTCCGGGACAGGGTGGCACGAGCAGTACTTC. Amino acids: CASSSGTGWHEQYF.

This clonotype has at least ten counts. Because the library targeted alpha chains, this beta chain is an off-target read whose size means little. V gene TRBV3-1 combines with J gene TRBJ2-3; D is undetermined. The germline V gene has CDR1 LGHDT and CDR2 YNNKEL (reference sequence). V was clipped by 8 bases and J by 3 bases, with 12 bases between them. The CDR3 runs to 13 residues. The CDR3 here is CASAVGGTDTQYF. The CDR3 bases are TGTGCCAGCGCGGTCGGTGGAACAGATACGCAGTATTTT.

By sample fraction, this clonotype is medium-sized. Found in a library prepared for alpha chains, this beta chain is an off-target read, and its abundance has little meaning. The chain uses TRBV2 and TRBJ2-7, with TRBD1 as a possible D gene (6 bases). The V and J ends lost 5 bases and 0 bases respectively, with 14 bases between them. CDR1 and CDR2 from the germline V gene are SNHLY and FYNNEI. This CDR3 comprises 15 residues. CDR3 in DNA: TGTGCCAGCAGTCCCCGACAGGCTTCCTCCTACGAGCAGTACTTC. This sequence encodes CASSPRQASSYEQYF. The full variable domain, with the rest looked up from reference TRBV2 and TRBJ2-7, is EPEVTQTPSHQVTQMGQEVILRCVPISNHLYFYWYRQILGQKVEFLVSFYNNEISEKSEIFDDQFSVERPDGSNFTLKIRSTKLEDSAMYFCASSPRQASSYEQYFGPGTRLTVT.

This clonotype was recorded many times. The library was designed around alpha chains, so this beta chain is a stray read whose abundance carries little weight. In DNA, the CDR3 is TGTGCCAGCAGTTCCGACAGCAATCAGCCCCAGCATTTT. Translated, it gives CASSSDSNQPQHF. J is TRBJ1-5 and V is TRBV25-1; D gene uncertain. Germline V gene lookup returns CDR1 MGHDK and CDR2 SYGVNS. The CDR3 spans 13 residues. V was clipped by 5 bases and J by 1 base, with 6 bases between them.

This clonotype is medium-sized by share. Because the library targeted alpha chains, this beta chain is an off-target read whose size means little. The rearrangement links TRBV27 to TRBJ2-7, with a tentative D call TRBD1 (6 bases). In germline, CDR1 is MNHEY, CDR2 SMNVEV (reference sequence). V lost 3 bases to trimming and J lost 5 bases, with 11 bases between them. The CDR3 totals 13 residues. The CDR3 nucleotides are TGTGCCAGCAGTTTGTCAACAGGGAACGAGCAGTACTTC. It codes for CASSLSTGNEQYF.

This clonotype is medium-sized by share. For a library built for alpha chains, this beta chain is a stray read; little rests on its size. The chain uses TRBV20-1 and TRBJ2-3; D gene ambiguous. The CDR3 has 11 amino acids. Per the germline V gene, CDR1 is DFQATT and CDR2 is SNEGSKA (reference sequence). The V and J ends lost 3 bases and 8 bases respectively, with 9 bases between them. In nucleotides, the CDR3 is TGCAGTGCTAGTAGGACGAGTACGCAGTATTTT. Amino acids: CSASRTSTQYF.

This clonotype is labeled medium-sized (0.01 to 0.1%). Since the library was made to target alpha chains, this beta chain is a stray read and its abundance is not meaningful. This chain links TRBV20-1 with TRBJ2-5; 9 nucleotides line up with TRBD1. The CDR3 is made up of 13 amino acids. The ends lost 6 bases at V and 5 bases at J; junction bases unmatched: 7. Per germline, CDR1 DFQATT and CDR2 SNEGSKA (reference sequence). The CDR3 region has the DNA TGCAGTGCGGGGGACAGGGTTAGGGAGACCCAGTACTTC. It is translated as CSAGDRVRETQYF.

Notes on this clonotype: Found in a library prepared for alpha chains, this beta chain is an off-target read, and its abundance has little meaning. This chain connects TRBV11-2 to TRBJ2-2; D is unclear. V shed 4 bases and J shed 3 bases, with 9 bases lying between them. This CDR3 has 14 amino acids. Germline values: CDR1 SGHAT, CDR2 FQNNGV. The CDR3 protein is CASSSNSYTGELFF. The CDR3 DNA reads TGTGCCAGCAGCTCGAACAGCTACACCGGGGAGCTGTTTTTT. Full variable domain (remainder filled in from reference TRBV11-2 and TRBJ2-2): EAGVAQSPRYKIIEKRQSVAFWCNPISGHATLYWYQQILGQGPKLLIQFQNNGVVDDSQLPKDRFSAERLKGVDSTLKIQPAKLEDSAVYLCASSSNSYTGELFFGEGSRLTVL.

By frequency in the sample, this clonotype is medium-sized (0.01 to 0.1%). This beta chain turned up in a library designed for alpha chains; as an off-target read, its abundance says little. V usage is TRBV2 and J usage is TRBJ2-7, with D uncertain. V was trimmed by 6 bases and J by 6 bases, leaving 15 bases between them. The CDR3 spans 13 residues. CDR1 is SNHLY and CDR2 is FYNNEI in the germline V gene. The CDR3 region has the DNA TGTGCCAGCAGCCCTGTCGAAATGGGCGAGCAGTACTTC. Translation: CASSPVEMGEQYF.

A note on this clonotype: In a library made to pick up alpha chains, this beta chain is a stray read with a size that means little. The chain employs TRBV28 and TRBJ2-7, with 9 bases fitting TRBD2. The germline CDR1 and CDR2 sequences are MDHEN and SYDVKM. The CDR3 loop spans 16 amino acids. V lost 3 bases to trimming and J lost 3 bases; unmatched junction nucleotides: 9. The CDR3 sequence is CASSFRIAGVVYEQYF. CDR3 DNA: TGTGCCAGCAGTTTCCGTATAGCGGGAGTAGTCTACGAGCAGTACTTC.